This entry concerns a single TCR beta chain. Its antigen is unidentified. TCRdb passed the RT-PCR reads through MiXCR, listing each CDR3 protein once. The table includes over 150,000 distinct CDR3 sequences, around a tenth detected once. This record belongs to a study of response to subunit inactivated influenza vaccine. Study conclusions and caveats: Authors suggested seasonal influenza vaccinations each recruit few new T cells.

This CDR3 spans 15 amino acids. V gave up 4 bases and J gave up 0 bases, with 7 bases separating them. Looked up from germline, CDR1 is PRHDT and CDR2 is FYEKMQ (reference sequence). This chain links TRBV13 with TRBJ2-6; D ambiguous. The specimen comprised CD8+ T cells sorted from PBMCs, sampled roughly 24 months after vaccination. This TCR came from a man aged 50-75 years who received an inactivated influenza vaccine. This CDR3 is CASSSQGSGANVLTF. The CDR3 nucleotides read TGTGCCAGCAGCTCTCAAGGCTCTGGGGCCAACGTCCTGACTTTC.